The clone carrying this TCR beta chain came up many times. What it binds is unknown. The CDR3 length is 15 residues. CDR1 and CDR2 from the germline V gene are SNHLY and FYNNEI. The V end was cut by 5 bases, the J end by 2 bases, with 14 bases between. In each case, RNA was isolated and then reverse transcribed into cDNA as the sequencing template. Generated by immunoSEQ multiplex PCR, the TCRdb table keeps only in-frame clones and is missing some. Altogether approximately 150,000 clones are present, 50% to 65% being singletons, with the ten largest covering more than 4.5%. The sample comes from a study of CD8+ T cells in alopecia areata. Overall study findings and caveats: Normal-skin resident alphabeta T cells also appear among scalp sample sequences. Especially in alopecia totalis/universalis, lesional scalp showed greater clonality than normal scalp did.

V is TRBV2 and J is TRBJ2-3; D might be TRBD1 (6 bases). Sequenced: CD4+ T cells sorted from blood. The sequence was collected from a human donor in good health. In DNA, the CDR3 is TGTGCCAGCAGTCCCACGGGACACAACACAGATACGCAGTATTTT. It yields the protein CASSPTGHNTDTQYF.